This T cell receptor beta chain stems from a study of shared clonotypes between healthy human individuals. Germline loops: CDR1 MNHNS, CDR2 SASEGT. The CDR3 has 18 amino acids. V lost 2 bases to trimming and J lost 0 bases, with 17 bases between them. Profiling relied on immunoSEQ multiplex PCR, and the TCRdb table lists in-frame clones only, not all of them. This sample has over a million clones, with approximately 97% found just once. The chain joins TRBV6-1 to TRBJ1-5; D not resolved. Sequencing was performed on naive CD4+ T cells sorted from blood. The sample's subset: CD45RA+ positively selected. The origin of this receptor is a man in his thirties or forties in good health. The CDR3 reads CASSEQSWRLNSNQPQHF. As DNA, the CDR3 is TGTGCCAGCAGTGAACAGTCCTGGAGACTTAATAGCAATCAGCCCCAGCATTTT.